The present T cell receptor (beta chain) was sequenced within a study of T cell responses to AZD1222 COVID-19 vaccine. Produced via immunoSEQ multiplex PCR; TCRdb's table is partial and in-frame only. Found here are more than 95,000 clones, about 89% of them singletons; the top ten hold around 7.1%. CDR3 size: 15 residues. J gave up 13 bases and V 0 bases, and 13 bases lay outside the gene matches. Germline V CDR1 and CDR2: SGDLS, YYNGEE. The sequence was obtained from an adult who received the AZD1222 COVID-19 vaccine. The starting material was peripheral blood, obtained 28 days after the second AZD1222 dose. This chain uses TRBV9 with TRBJ1-1; 9 bases agree with TRBD1. This CDR3 reads CASSVGPPGQGVVFF. CDR3 DNA sequence: TGTGCCAGCAGCGTAGGACCCCCGGGACAGGGCGTCGTTTTCTTT.